A selection of T cell receptor beta chains follows, all from one sample in a study of CD8 T cells in ankylosing spondylitis. TCRdb re-derived calls from the 5' RACE reads in MiXCR, one entry per CDR3 protein. Of about 340,000 distinct CDR3 sequences in the sample, roughly 14% are singletons; the top ten hold around 1%. Sample: blood, either unsorted or a sorted T cell fraction (not recorded which). Every receptor here comes from a male donor with ankylosing spondylitis or in good health (not recorded which). Each CDR3 is given with its conserved first and last residue. The D gene is left open where the match is weak. Clone size is given for some rows only: seen once, a few or many times, or a class if the clone is expanded.

v_gene	abundance	j_gene	d_gene	CDR3nt	CDR3aa
TRBV20-1	.	TRBJ2-3	TRBD2	TGCAGTGCCCTATATCTAGCGGTCACAGATACGCAGTATTTT	CSALYLAVTDTQYF
TRBV10-3	few	TRBJ2-3	.	TGTGCCATCAGTGAGTGGGGGCCGTCAGATACGCAGTATTTT	CAISEWGPSDTQYF
TRBV11-2	few	TRBJ2-1	TRBD2	TGTGCCAGCAGCTATGATGTAGGGCTAGCGGGAGAGAACAATGAGCAGTTCTTC	CASSYDVGLAGENNEQFF
TRBV27	.	TRBJ1-1	TRBD1	TGTGCCAGCAGTCACCCAGGGGGAGGCACTGAAGCTTTCTTT	CASSHPGGGTEAFF
TRBV20-1	.	TRBJ2-7	TRBD2	TGCAGTGCTAGAGATATTGGTATTAGCGGGAGTGTCTACGAGCAGTACTTC	CSARDIGISGSVYEQYF
TRBV11-2	few	TRBJ1-2	TRBD1	TGTGCCAGCAGCCCTAGGGGGACAGGGGGGAACTATGGCTACACCTTC	CASSPRGTGGNYGYTF
TRBV27	few	TRBJ2-7	.	TGTGCCAGCAGTTTACGACGGAAGGACGAGCAGTACTTC	CASSLRRKDEQYF
TRBV2	.	TRBJ1-2	.	TGTGCCAGCGACACCTACGGGTACTCTGGAGGCTACACCTTC	CASDTYGYSGGYTF
TRBV12-3/TRBV12-4	.	TRBJ1-5	.	TGTGCCAGCAGTCCGCAGATTAGCAATCAGCCCCAGCATTTT	CASSPQISNQPQHF
TRBV12-3/TRBV12-4	few	TRBJ1-2	.	TGTGCCAGCAGACCCGACAGACTCTATGGCTACACCTTC	CASRPDRLYGYTF
TRBV3-1	few	TRBJ2-7	.	TGTGCCAGCAGGCGTGACTACGAGCAGTACTTC	CASRRDYEQYF
TRBV10-3	few	TRBJ2-5	TRBD2	TGTGCCACCGGGACTAGCGGGGAGGAGACCCAGTACTTC	CATGTSGEETQYF
TRBV21-1	.	TRBJ2-2	.	TGTGCCAGCAGCAAAGGGGAGCGCAGTATAGCCGGGGAGCTGTTTTTT	CASSKGERSIAGELFF
TRBV2	few	TRBJ2-1	.	TGTGCCAGCAGTACGGAACGGGGGCGAAGCGGGACACATTCCTACAATGAGCAGTTCTTC	CASSTERGRSGTHSYNEQFF
TRBV6-1	few	TRBJ1-5	TRBD1	TGTGCCAGCAGAGTAAGGGGGCAAGGCCAGCCCCAGCATTTT	CASRVRGQGQPQHF
TRBV12-5	.	TRBJ2-1	.	TGTGCTAGTGGTTTGCCGGGGGCCTACAATGAGCAGTTCTTC	CASGLPGAYNEQFF
TRBV5-1	few	TRBJ2-4	TRBD2	TGCGCCAGCAGCTTTACTAGCGGGAGGGCAGACATTCAGTACTTC	CASSFTSGRADIQYF
TRBV5-1	few	TRBJ2-5	TRBD2	TGCGCCAGCAGCGGGGGACTAGCGGAGACCCAGTACTTC	CASSGGLAETQYF
TRBV7-9	few	TRBJ2-7	TRBD2	TGTGCCAGCAGCTCAGCCGTTGTCGCGGGAGTACCCTACGAGCAGTACTTC	CASSSAVVAGVPYEQYF
TRBV14	.	TRBJ2-3	TRBD2	TGTGCCAGCAGCCAAGATTTAGCGGGGGCGAGCACAGATACGCAGTATTTT	CASSQDLAGASTDTQYF
TRBV29-1	few	TRBJ1-2	.	TGCAGCGTTTCCCCTGACCCGTGGAACTATGGCTACACCTTC	CSVSPDPWNYGYTF
TRBV18	.	TRBJ2-7	.	TGTGCCAGCTCACCACTGCCAAGGACCTACGAGCAGTACTTC	CASSPLPRTYEQYF
TRBV6-5	few	TRBJ2-3	.	TGTGCCAGCAGTTACCGATCAACAGATACGCAGTATTTT	CASSYRSTDTQYF
TRBV6-1	many	TRBJ2-7	TRBD2	TGTGCCAGCAGTCGGACTAGCGGCCCCTACGAGCAGTACTTC	CASSRTSGPYEQYF
TRBV29-1	few	TRBJ2-5	.	TGCAGCGTTGGGGCTTATGAGACCCAGTACTTC	CSVGAYETQYF
TRBV12-3/TRBV12-4	.	TRBJ2-7	.	TGTGCCAGCAGCTCCGGGACTCGAGATAGCGAGCAGTACTTC	CASSSGTRDSEQYF
TRBV27	.	TRBJ2-3	TRBD2	TGTGCCAGCAGTTTTGGGACTACCACAGATACGCAGTATTTT	CASSFGTTTDTQYF
TRBV5-6	few	TRBJ2-1	TRBD2	TGTGCCAGCAGCCGATCTCCGGGACTAGCGGGAGTTTACAATGAGCAGTTCTTC	CASSRSPGLAGVYNEQFF
TRBV12-3/TRBV12-4	.	TRBJ1-1	.	TGTGCCAGCAGCTCCAGATCTTTCACTGAAGCTTTCTTT	CASSSRSFTEAFF
TRBV5-1	few	TRBJ2-3	.	TGCGCCAGCAGCCCGAGTATCGCAGATACGCAGTATTTT	CASSPSIADTQYF
TRBV12-3/TRBV12-4	.	TRBJ2-2	.	TGTGCCAGCAGGTCCGGACGAAGGAGTACCGGGGAGCTGTTTTTT	CASRSGRRSTGELFF
TRBV27	few	TRBJ2-7	TRBD1	TGTGCCAGCAGTTCCGGGACAGGGAGGGCCGACGAGCAGTACTTC	CASSSGTGRADEQYF
TRBV4-2	.	TRBJ2-1	.	TGTGCCAGCAGCCAGGGTGGATGGAATGAGCAGTTCTTC	CASSQGGWNEQFF
TRBV20-1	.	TRBJ1-5	TRBD1	TGCAGTGCTAGGGAGTCAGGGGGATATAGCAATCAGCCCCAGCATTTT	CSARESGGYSNQPQHF
TRBV5-1	few	TRBJ1-2	.	TGCGCCAGCAGCTTGGAAGCCAGTAACTATGGCTACACCTTC	CASSLEASNYGYTF
TRBV5-1	many	TRBJ2-2	.	TGCGCCAGCAGCTTGAGGACTGACACCGGGGAGCTGTTTTTT	CASSLRTDTGELFF
TRBV7-2	.	TRBJ1-1	.	TGTGCCAGCAGCTTCCCCACCACTGAAGCTTTCTTT	CASSFPTTEAFF
TRBV27	.	TRBJ2-5	.	TGTGCCAGCAGTTTGCGGGGGCGAACCCTATTAAGGGAGACCCAGTACTTC	CASSLRGRTLLRETQYF
TRBV5-4	many	TRBJ2-1	.	TGTGCCAGCAGCTTGGCGTGGGTAGCCCCCGGCCCCCGCTACAATGAGCAGTTCTTC	CASSLAWVAPGPRYNEQFF
TRBV3-1	.	TRBJ2-2	.	TGTGCCAGCAGCCAGTTCAGACCCGGGGAGCTGTTTTTT	CASSQFRPGELFF
TRBV20-1	.	TRBJ1-1	TRBD1	TGCAGTGCCCAACAGGGGTTTCGGAACACTGAAGCTTTCTTT	CSAQQGFRNTEAFF
TRBV7-2	.	TRBJ2-1	.	TGTGCCAGCAGCTTAGTGGGGGGGCAGGTCCACAATGAGCAGTTCTTC	CASSLVGGQVHNEQFF
TRBV14	.	TRBJ2-3	.	TGTGCCAGCAGCCAAGTCCATCTAGCCCTCCGGGGGGATACGCAGTATTTT	CASSQVHLALRGDTQYF
TRBV27	.	TRBJ2-4	TRBD1	TGTGCCAGCAGTCCAGGGGGCAAAAACATTCAGTACTTC	CASSPGGKNIQYF
TRBV11-3	.	TRBJ2-7	TRBD2	TGTGCCAGCAGCCCACGCGGACTAGCGGGGTACTACGAGCAGTACTTC	CASSPRGLAGYYEQYF
TRBV12-3/TRBV12-4	many	TRBJ1-1	.	TGTGCCAGCAGTTTAAACCTGAACACTGAAGCTTTCTTT	CASSLNLNTEAFF
TRBV10-3	many	TRBJ2-3	.	TGTGCCATCAGCGAACTTACGTCGACCACAGATACGCAGTATTTT	CAISELTSTTDTQYF
TRBV3-1	few	TRBJ2-3	TRBD2	TGTGCCAGCAGCCAAGTACCTAGCGGGAGCCCAGATACGCAGTATTTT	CASSQVPSGSPDTQYF
TRBV5-1	few	TRBJ2-7	.	TGCGCCAGCAGTTCTAACCGGGACTGGACGGGGGAGCAGTACTTC	CASSSNRDWTGEQYF
TRBV6-5	.	TRBJ1-1	.	TGTGCCAGCAGTTACCTCCGGGAGGGGAACACTGAAGCTTTCTTT	CASSYLREGNTEAFF
TRBV6-1	many	TRBJ1-2	.	TGTGCCAGCAGTGAACAGGGCCAGCTCTATGGCTACACCTTC	CASSEQGQLYGYTF
TRBV6-5	few	TRBJ2-1	.	TGTGCCAGCAGCTACATTGCCAGCGGTGAGCAGTTCTTC	CASSYIASGEQFF
TRBV5-1	few	TRBJ2-7	TRBD2	TGCGCCAGCAGCTACGGGACTAGCGGGAGTACTTACGAGCAGTACTTC	CASSYGTSGSTYEQYF
TRBV5-1	few	TRBJ2-2	TRBD1	TGCGCCAGCAGCTTTCAGGACCTGACAGGGGCCGGGGAGCTGTTTTTT	CASSFQDLTGAGELFF